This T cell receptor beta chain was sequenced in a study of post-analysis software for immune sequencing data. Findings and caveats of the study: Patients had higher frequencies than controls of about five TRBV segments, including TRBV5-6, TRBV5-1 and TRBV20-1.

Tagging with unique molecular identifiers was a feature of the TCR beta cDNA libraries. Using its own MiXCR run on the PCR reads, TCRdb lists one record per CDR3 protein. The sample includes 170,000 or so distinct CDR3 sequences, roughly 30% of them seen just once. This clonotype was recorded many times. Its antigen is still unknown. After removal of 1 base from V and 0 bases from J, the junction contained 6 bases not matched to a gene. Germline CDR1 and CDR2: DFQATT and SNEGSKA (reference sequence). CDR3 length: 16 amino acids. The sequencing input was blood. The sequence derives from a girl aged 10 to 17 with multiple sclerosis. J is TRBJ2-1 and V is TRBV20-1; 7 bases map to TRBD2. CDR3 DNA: TGCAGTGCTAGAGCCATACTAGCGCACTCCTACAATGAGCAGTTCTTC. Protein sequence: CSARAILAHSYNEQFF.